This T cell receptor beta chain came from a study of tumor-infiltrating lymphocytes in primary liver carcinoma. On the study more broadly: Patients, male and female, were 30 to 69 years old. These were node-negative, non-metastatic T1-T3 tumors of roughly 4 to 10 cm.

Findings of the study overall: Tumors had a top-250-clone fraction that was significantly higher than blood (p = 0.039).

A remark on this clonotype: Its target is not known. The junction and the germline gene differ at one end; a read error may be behind it.

Using a constant-region primer together with ProtoScript II reverse transcriptase, TCR beta cDNA was made from roughly 540 ng of total RNA. Employing slightly modified ARM-PCR, three nested multiplex PCR rounds were run, and these gave rise to the TCR beta libraries. From the multiplex PCR reads, TCRdb called clonotypes with MiXCR, one entry per CDR3 protein. The sample has hundreds of thousands of distinct CDR3 sequences, approximately 54% seen once. Germline DNA was extracted too, while blood RNA derived from unsorted whole blood. Enrolled patients were chronically infected with HBV and treatment-naive. The sequenced sample consisted of peripheral blood. The TCR originated in a woman aged 25 to 39 with primary liver carcinoma and hepatitis B virus infection.

The CDR3 here is CVSRYRGNTEAFF. For the CDR3, the DNA is TGTGTCAGCAGGTACAGGGGGAACACTGAAGCTTTCTTT. The rearrangement links TRBV12-3 or TRBV12-4 to TRBJ1-1; TRBD1 aligns across 7 bases. The CDR3 extends over 13 amino acids.